This T cell receptor (beta chain) originates from a study of blood T cells in healthy people across ages. Overall study results and limits: A roughly linear age-dependent decrease characterized TCR beta diversity per million T cells. Aged donors had fewer naive CD4+ cells and lower diversity than long-lived donors.

This clonotype was recorded a few times. Its specificity is unknown. A sample-barcoded 5' primer and a J-beta primer mix were used in a second PCR of about 6 to 11 cycles. TCRdb re-called the 5' RACE reads through MiXCR, storing one row per CDR3 protein. Here the sample spans 650,000 to 800,000 distinct CDR3 sequences, under 55% being singletons. The CDR3 runs to 13 residues. Germline V gene lookup returns CDR1 SGHVS and CDR2 FNYEAQ. V dropped 0 bases and J dropped 8 bases, with 8 bases sitting between them. Source material: blood. The gene calls are TRBV7-6 and TRBJ1-5; no definite D call. The TCR sequence derives from a man aged 55 to 70 in good health. CDR3 loop: CASSLAAGEPQHF. Written as DNA, the CDR3 is TGTGCCAGCAGCTTAGCAGCCGGTGAGCCCCAGCATTTT. Full variable domain (remainder filled in from reference TRBV7-6 and TRBJ1-5): GAGVSQSPRYKVTKRGQDVALRCDPISGHVSLYWYRQALGQGPEFLTYFNYEAQQDKSGLPNDRFSAERPEGSISTLTIQRTEQRDSAMYRCASSLAAGEPQHFGDGTRLSIL.